The present TCR beta chain was sequenced within a study of beta chain features in type 1 diabetes. Points from the study as a whole: Type 1 diabetes patients had TCRB CDR3s that were shorter (moderately but significantly so) in all four CD4+ subsets.

The V gene's germline CDR1 is SGHDT and CDR2 YYEEEE. This CDR3 region has 18 residues. The V gene end was trimmed by 2 bases and the J gene end by 5 bases; junction bases not matched to a gene: 18. The investigators reverse transcribed all of the isolated RNA, so they sequenced expressed TCRB transcripts. Sequencing was performed with immunoSEQ multiplex PCR; in TCRdb, only in-frame clones are kept and a portion is missing. The sample has 130,000 to 150,000 clones, about 12% seen once. This clone appeared a few times. Its specificity is unknown. The chain carries TRBV5-6 and TRBJ2-5, with 7 bases aligning to TRBD1. The sequenced sample consisted of central memory CD4+ T cells from blood. The source is a man aged 18 to 29 with type 1 diabetes. The CDR3 here is CASSFQSTPGQRGETQYF. CDR3 coding DNA: TGTGCCAGCAGCTTCCAGTCAACCCCGGGACAGCGTGGGGAGACCCAGTACTTC.